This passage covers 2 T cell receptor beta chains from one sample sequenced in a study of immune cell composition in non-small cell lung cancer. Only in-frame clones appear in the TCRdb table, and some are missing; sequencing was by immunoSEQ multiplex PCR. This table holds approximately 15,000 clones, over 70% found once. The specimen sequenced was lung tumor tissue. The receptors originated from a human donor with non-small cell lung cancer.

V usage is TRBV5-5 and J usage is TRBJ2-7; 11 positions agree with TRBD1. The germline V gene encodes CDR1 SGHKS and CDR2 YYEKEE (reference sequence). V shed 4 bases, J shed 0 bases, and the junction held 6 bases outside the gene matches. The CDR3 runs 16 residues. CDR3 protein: CASSTRTGGYSYEQYF. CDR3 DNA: TGTGCCAGCAGCACAAGGACAGGGGGCTACTCCTACGAGCAGTACTTC.

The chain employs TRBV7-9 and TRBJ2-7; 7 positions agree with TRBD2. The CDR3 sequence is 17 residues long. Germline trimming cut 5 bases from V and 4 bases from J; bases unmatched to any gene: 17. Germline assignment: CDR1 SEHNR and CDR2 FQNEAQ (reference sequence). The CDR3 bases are TGTGCCAGCAGCCTCCCTTTTGGTGTAGGCGGGGGATACGAGCAGTACTTC. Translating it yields CASSLPFGVGGGYEQYF.